Shown below are 10 T cell receptor beta chains from a single sample sequenced in a study of blood T cell repertoires in COVID-19. The repertoire was sequenced with immunoSEQ multiplex PCR; TCRdb's copy has only in-frame clones and lacks some. This table has approximately 230,000 clones, approximately 86% appearing once. The sample consisted of peripheral blood. Every receptor here comes from an elderly man with acute or convalescent COVID-19.

The V and J genes are TRBV28 and TRBJ2-1; 7 nucleotides line up with TRBD2. Germline assignment: CDR1 MDHEN and CDR2 SYDVKM. The length of the CDR3 is 15 residues. V trimming: 6 bases; J trimming: 1 base; junction bases outside the gene matches: 6. CDR3 nucleotide sequence: TGTGCCAGCAGGTCTAGCGGACCTTCCTACAATGAGCAGTTCTTC. It is translated as CASRSSGPSYNEQFF. Full variable domain (rest looked up from reference TRBV28 and TRBJ2-1): DVKVTQSSRYLVKRTGEKVFLECVQDMDHENMFWYRQDPGLGLRLIYFSYDVKMKEKGDIPEGYSVSREKKERFSLILESASTNQTSMYLCASRSSGPSYNEQFFGPGTRLTVL.

This clone appeared a few times. This sequence joins TRBV19 and TRBJ1-2, with no clear D. The CDR3 has 15 amino acids. V lost 0 bases and J 0 bases, leaving 8 bases between the germline ends. Per the germline V gene, CDR1 is LNHDA and CDR2 is SQIVND (reference sequence). In DNA form, the CDR3 reads TGTGCCAGTAGTATAGATCAGCGACCTAACTATGGCTACACCTTC. It translates to CASSIDQRPNYGYTF.

This clone showed up just a few times. This rearrangement joins TRBV6-4 to TRBJ1-5; D ambiguous. The V gene's germline CDR1 is MRHNA and CDR2 SNTAGT. CDR3 length: 17 amino acids. The V gene lost 2 bases and the J gene lost 0 bases, with 14 bases spanning the gap. DNA for the CDR3: TGTGCCAGCAGTGACACTGGAAGCGTTTATAGCAATCAGCCCCAGCATTTT. Its protein is CASSDTGSVYSNQPQHF.

The J gene is TRBJ1-5, the V gene TRBV5-6, with 7 positions matching TRBD1. Germline V gene sequence: CDR1 SGHDT, CDR2 YYEEEE. The CDR3 runs to 14 residues. Trimming cost V 4 bases and J 3 bases; bases outside gene matches: 4. CDR3: CASSPGGYNQPQHF. CDR3 coding DNA: TGTGCCAGCAGCCCAGGGGGGTACAATCAGCCCCAGCATTTT.

This chain links TRBV28 with TRBJ1-5, with D hard to call. The CDR3 spans 12 residues. CDR1 is MDHEN and CDR2 is SYDVKM in the germline V gene. Trimming pared 6 bases from V and 4 bases from J, leaving 7 bases between. The chain's CDR3 is CASRRVNQPQHF. Here the CDR3 DNA reads TGTGCCAGCAGGCGGGTAAATCAGCCCCAGCATTTT.

V and J are TRBV5-4 and TRBJ1-2, with D maybe TRBD1 (5 bases). CDR3 size: 14 residues. V gave up 4 bases and J gave up 2 bases, with 12 bases separating them. CDR1 and CDR2 (germline): SGHNT, YYREEE (reference sequence). This CDR3 reads CASSPRTYNYGYTF. CDR3 DNA: TGTGCCAGCAGCCCGAGGACATACAACTATGGCTACACCTTC.

The genes are TRBV7-3 and TRBJ2-5; the match to TRBD1 covers 7 bases. The V gene's germline CDR1 is SGHTA and CDR2 FQGTGA. V shed 2 bases, J shed 10 bases, and the junction held 4 bases outside the gene matches. This CDR3 is built from 12 residues. The CDR3 reads CASSLSTGRQYF. CDR3 nucleotides: TGTGCCAGCAGCTTATCGACAGGGCGCCAGTACTTC. The whole variable domain, remainder taken from reference TRBV7-3 and TRBJ2-5, is GAGVSQTPSNKVTEKGKYVELRCDPISGHTALYWYRQSLGQGPEFLIYFQGTGAADDSGLPNDRFFAVRPEGSVSTLKIQRTERGDSAVYLCASSLSTGRQYFGPGTRLLVL.

The chain carries TRBV6-5 and TRBJ1-6; perhaps TRBD1 as D (5 bases). From germline, CDR1 is MNHEY and CDR2 SVGAGI. The germline V and J ends were trimmed by 2 bases and 13 bases, with 12 bases remaining between them. The CDR3 contains 13 residues. The CDR3 sequence is CASSYQGQRPLHF. In DNA form, the CDR3 reads TGTGCCAGCAGTTACCAGGGTCAGAGGCCCCTCCACTTT.

The J gene is TRBJ2-1, the V gene TRBV6-2 or TRBV6-3; 10 bases match TRBD1. The V gene's germline CDR1 is MNHEY and CDR2 SVGEGT. The CDR3 spans 12 residues. V lost 2 bases, J lost 15 bases, and 4 bases stayed unmatched. CDR3 bases: TGTGCCAGCAGTTACGGGACAGGGGAAAGGTTCTTC. It yields the protein CASSYGTGERFF.

The rearrangement links TRBV5-5 to TRBJ2-7; possibly TRBD2 for D (5 bases). CDR1 SGHKS and CDR2 YYEKEE come from the germline V gene (reference sequence). There are 14 residues in the CDR3. The V end was cut by 4 bases, the J end by 4 bases, with 15 bases between. CDR3 amino acids: CASSPDAGTYEQYF. The CDR3 DNA reads as TGTGCCAGCAGCCCCGACGCGGGTACGTACGAGCAGTACTTC.